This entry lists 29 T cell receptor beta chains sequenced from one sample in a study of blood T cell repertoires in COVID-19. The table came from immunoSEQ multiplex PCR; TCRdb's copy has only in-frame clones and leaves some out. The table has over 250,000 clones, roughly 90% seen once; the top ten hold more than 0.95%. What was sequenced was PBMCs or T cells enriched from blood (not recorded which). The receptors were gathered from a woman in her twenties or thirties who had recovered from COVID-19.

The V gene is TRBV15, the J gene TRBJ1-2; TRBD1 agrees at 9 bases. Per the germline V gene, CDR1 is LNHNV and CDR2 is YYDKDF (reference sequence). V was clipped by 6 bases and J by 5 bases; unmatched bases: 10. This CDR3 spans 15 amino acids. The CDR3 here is CATRYGGTGPYGYTF. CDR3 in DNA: TGTGCCACCAGGTACGGCGGGACAGGGCCATATGGCTACACCTTC.

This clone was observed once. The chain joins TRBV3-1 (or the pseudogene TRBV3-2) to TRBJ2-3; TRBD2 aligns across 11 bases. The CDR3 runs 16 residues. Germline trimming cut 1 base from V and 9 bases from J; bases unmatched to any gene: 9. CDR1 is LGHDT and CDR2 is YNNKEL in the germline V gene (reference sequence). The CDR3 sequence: CASSQGLAGPLGTQYF. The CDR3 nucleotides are TGTGCCAGCAGCCAAGGACTAGCGGGGCCTCTAGGGACGCAGTATTTT.

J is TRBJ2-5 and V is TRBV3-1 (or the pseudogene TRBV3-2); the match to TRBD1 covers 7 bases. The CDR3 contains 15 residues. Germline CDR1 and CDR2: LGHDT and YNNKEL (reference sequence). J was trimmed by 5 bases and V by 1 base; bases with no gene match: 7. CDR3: CASSQGNGQVETQYF. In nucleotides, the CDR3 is TGTGCCAGCAGCCAAGGGAACGGACAGGTTGAGACCCAGTACTTC.

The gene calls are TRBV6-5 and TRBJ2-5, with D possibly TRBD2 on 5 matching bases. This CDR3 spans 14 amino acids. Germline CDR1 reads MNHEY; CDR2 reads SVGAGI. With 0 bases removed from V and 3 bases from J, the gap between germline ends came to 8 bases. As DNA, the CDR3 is TGTGCCAGCAGTTACTCTGAGGGAAAAGAGACCCAGTACTTC. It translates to CASSYSEGKETQYF.

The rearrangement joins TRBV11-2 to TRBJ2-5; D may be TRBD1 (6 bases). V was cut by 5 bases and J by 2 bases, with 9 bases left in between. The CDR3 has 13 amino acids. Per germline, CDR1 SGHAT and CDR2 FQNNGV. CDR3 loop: CASSPGQQETQYF. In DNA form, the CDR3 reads TGTGCCAGCAGCCCAGGACAGCAAGAGACCCAGTACTTC.

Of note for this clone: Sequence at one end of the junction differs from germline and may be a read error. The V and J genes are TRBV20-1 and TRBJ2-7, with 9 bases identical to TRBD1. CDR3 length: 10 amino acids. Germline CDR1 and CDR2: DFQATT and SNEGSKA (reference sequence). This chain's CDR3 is CSARDDRGDF. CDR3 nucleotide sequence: TGCAGTGCTAGAGACGACAGGGGGGACTTC.

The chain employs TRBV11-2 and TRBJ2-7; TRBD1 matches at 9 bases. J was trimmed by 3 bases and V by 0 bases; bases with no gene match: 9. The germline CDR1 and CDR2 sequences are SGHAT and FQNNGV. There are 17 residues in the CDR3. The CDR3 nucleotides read TGTGCCAGCAGCTTAGATCTGTTCCGGACAGGGGTCTACGAGCAGTACTTC. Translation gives CASSLDLFRTGVYEQYF.

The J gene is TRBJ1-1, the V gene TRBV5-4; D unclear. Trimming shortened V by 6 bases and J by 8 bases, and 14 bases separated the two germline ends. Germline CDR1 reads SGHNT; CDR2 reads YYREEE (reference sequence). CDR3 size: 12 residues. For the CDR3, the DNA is TGTGCCAGCACTACGTCCTCCCGAGAAGCTTTCTTT. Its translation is CASTTSSREAFF.

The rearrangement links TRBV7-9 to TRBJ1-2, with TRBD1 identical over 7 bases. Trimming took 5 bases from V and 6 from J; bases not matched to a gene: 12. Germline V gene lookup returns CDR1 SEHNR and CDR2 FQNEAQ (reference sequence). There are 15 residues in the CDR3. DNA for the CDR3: TGTGCCAGCAGCCAGTTGGACAGGATCTCTAATGGCTACACCTTC. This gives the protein CASSQLDRISNGYTF.

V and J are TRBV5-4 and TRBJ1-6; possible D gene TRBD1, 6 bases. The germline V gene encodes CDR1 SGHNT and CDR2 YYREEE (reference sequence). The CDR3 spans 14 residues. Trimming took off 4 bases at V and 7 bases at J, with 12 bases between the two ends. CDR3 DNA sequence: TGTGCCAGCAGCATACAGGGAGGGAATTCACCCCTCCACTTT. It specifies CASSIQGGNSPLHF.

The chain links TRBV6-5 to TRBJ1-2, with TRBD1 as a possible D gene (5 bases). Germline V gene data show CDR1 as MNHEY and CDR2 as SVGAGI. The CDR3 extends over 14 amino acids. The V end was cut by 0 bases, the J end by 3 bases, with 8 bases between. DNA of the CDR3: TGTGCCAGCAGTTACTCAGGGGCCCACTATGGCTACACCTTC. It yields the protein CASSYSGAHYGYTF.

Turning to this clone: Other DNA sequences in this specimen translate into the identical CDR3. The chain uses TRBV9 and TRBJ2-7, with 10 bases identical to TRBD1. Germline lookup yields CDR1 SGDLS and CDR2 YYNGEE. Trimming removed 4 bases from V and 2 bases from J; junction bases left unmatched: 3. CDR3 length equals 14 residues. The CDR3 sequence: CASSPGQGAYEQYF. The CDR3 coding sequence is TGTGCCAGCAGCCCAGGACAGGGGGCCTACGAGCAGTACTTC.

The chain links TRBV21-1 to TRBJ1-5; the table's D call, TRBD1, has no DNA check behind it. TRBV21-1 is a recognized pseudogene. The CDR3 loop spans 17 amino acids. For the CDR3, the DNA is TGTGCCAGCAGCAAAGGTGGACAGGGGACTACCAATCAGCCCCAGCATTTT. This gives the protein CASSKGGQGTTNQPQHF.

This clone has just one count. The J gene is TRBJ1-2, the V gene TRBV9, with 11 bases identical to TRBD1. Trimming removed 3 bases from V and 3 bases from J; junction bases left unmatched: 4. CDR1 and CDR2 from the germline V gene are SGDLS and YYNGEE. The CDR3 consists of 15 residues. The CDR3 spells CASSGTGGFDYGYTF. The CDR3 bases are TGTGCCAGCAGCGGGACAGGGGGCTTTGACTATGGCTACACCTTC.

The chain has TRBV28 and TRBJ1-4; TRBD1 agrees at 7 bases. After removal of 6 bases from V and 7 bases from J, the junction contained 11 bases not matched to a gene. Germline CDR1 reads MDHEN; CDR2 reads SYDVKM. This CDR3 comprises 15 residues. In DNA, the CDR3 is TGTGCCAGCAGCTCCGGTCAGGGGGTTCCTGAAAAACTGTTTTTT. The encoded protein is CASSSGQGVPEKLFF.

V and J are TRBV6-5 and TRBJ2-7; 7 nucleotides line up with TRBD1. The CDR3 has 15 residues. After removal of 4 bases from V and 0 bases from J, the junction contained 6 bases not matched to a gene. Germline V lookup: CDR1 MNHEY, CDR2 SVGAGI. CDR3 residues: CASSFTGDFSYEQYF. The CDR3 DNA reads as TGTGCCAGCAGTTTTACAGGGGATTTCTCCTACGAGCAGTACTTC.

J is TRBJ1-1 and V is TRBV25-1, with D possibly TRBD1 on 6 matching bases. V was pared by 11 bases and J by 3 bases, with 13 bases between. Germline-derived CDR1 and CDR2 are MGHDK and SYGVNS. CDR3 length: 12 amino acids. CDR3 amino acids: CAGRGVYTEAFF. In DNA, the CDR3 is TGTGCCGGGAGGGGGGTATACACTGAAGCTTTCTTT.

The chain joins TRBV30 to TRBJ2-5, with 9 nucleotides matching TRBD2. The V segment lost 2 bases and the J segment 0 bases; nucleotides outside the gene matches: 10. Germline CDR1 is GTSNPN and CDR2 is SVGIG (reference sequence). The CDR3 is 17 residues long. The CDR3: CAWSFASGTSYQETQYF. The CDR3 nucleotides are TGTGCCTGGAGTTTTGCTAGCGGGACCTCGTACCAAGAGACCCAGTACTTC.

Here the CDR3 DNA reads TGTGCCAGCAGTTTCCTGGAAGTTGGGCGGGCGGCAATCGAGACCCAGTACTTC. Translation: CASSFLEVGRAAIETQYF. The rearrangement uses TRBV6-2 or TRBV6-3 and TRBJ2-5; D is possibly TRBD2 (5 bases). V lost 4 bases and J lost 5, with 26 bases in between. Germline V gene sequence: CDR1 MNHEY, CDR2 SVGEGT. This CDR3 contains 18 residues.

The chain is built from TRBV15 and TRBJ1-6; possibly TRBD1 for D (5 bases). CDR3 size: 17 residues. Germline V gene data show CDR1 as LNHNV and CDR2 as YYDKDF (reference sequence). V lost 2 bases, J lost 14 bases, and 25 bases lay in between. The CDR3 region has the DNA TGTGCCACCAGCAGACTCCGAGGTAAAGGGGCGCTCGGGTCCCTCCACTTT. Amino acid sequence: CATSRLRGKGALGSLHF.

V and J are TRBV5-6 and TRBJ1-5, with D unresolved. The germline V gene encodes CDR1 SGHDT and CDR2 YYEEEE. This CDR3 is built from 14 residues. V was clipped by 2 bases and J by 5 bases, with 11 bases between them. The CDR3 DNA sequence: TGTGCCAGCAGCTTTTATGGCGACTATCAGCCCCAGCATTTT. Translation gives CASSFYGDYQPQHF.

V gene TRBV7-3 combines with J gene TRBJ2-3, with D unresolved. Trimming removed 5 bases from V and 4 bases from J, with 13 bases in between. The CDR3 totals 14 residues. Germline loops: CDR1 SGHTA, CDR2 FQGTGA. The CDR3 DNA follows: TGTGCCAGCAGCCGGAGTAATATGGCAGATACGCAGTATTTT. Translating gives CASSRSNMADTQYF.

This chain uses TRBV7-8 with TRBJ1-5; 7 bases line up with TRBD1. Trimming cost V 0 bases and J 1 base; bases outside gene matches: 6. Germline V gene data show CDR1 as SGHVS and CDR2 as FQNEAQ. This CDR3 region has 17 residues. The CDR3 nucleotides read TGTGCCAGCAGCTTAGCGGTTGACAGGGCGAGCAATCAGCCCCAGCATTTT. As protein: CASSLAVDRASNQPQHF.

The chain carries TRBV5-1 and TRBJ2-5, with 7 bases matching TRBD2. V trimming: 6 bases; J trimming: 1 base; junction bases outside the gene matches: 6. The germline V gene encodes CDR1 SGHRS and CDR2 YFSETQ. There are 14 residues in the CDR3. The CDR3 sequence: CASTPTSPQETQYF. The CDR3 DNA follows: TGCGCCAGCACCCCGACTAGCCCCCAAGAGACCCAGTACTTC.

The CDR3 spells CASITGGVADTQYF. For the CDR3, the DNA is TGTGCCAGCATAACAGGGGGTGTCGCAGATACGCAGTATTTT. This chain uses TRBV28 with TRBJ2-3, with TRBD1 identical over 8 bases. Germline lookup yields CDR1 MDHEN and CDR2 SYDVKM. V shed 7 bases and J 4 bases; nucleotides not matched to a gene: 7. This CDR3 has 14 amino acids.

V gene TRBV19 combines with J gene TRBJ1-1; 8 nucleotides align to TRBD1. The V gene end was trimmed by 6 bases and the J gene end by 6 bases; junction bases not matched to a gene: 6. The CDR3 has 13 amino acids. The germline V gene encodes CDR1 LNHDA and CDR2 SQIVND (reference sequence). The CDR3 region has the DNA TGTGCCAGTAGGACCCAGGGGGCCCCTGAAGCTTTCTTT. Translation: CASRTQGAPEAFF. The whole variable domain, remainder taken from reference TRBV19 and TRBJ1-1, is DGGITQSPKYLFRKEGQNVTLSCEQNLNHDAMYWYRQDPGQGLRLIYYSQIVNDFQKGDIAEGYSVSREKKESFPLTVTSAQKNPTAFYLCASRTQGAPEAFFGQGTRLTVV.

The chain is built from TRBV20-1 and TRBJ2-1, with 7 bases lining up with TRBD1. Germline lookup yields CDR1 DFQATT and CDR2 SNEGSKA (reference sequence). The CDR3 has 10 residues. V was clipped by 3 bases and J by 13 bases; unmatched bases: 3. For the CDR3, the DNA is TGCAGTGCTAGCGAGGGGGCTCAGTTCTTC. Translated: CSASEGAQFF.

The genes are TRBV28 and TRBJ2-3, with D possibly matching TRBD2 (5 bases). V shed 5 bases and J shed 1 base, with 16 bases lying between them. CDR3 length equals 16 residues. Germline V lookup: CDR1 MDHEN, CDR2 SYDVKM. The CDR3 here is CASSGVGRGGTDTQYF. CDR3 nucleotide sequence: TGTGCCAGCAGTGGAGTTGGGAGAGGCGGCACAGATACGCAGTATTTT.

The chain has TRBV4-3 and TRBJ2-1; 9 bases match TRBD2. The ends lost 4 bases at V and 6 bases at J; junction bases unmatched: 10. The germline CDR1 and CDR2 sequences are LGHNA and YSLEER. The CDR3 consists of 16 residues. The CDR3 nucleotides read TGCGCCAGCAGCCCGGCGGGGCTAGCGGGATCCAATGAGCAGTTCTTC. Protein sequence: CASSPAGLAGSNEQFF.